The rows below give T cell receptor beta chains drawn from one sample of a study of blood T cell repertoires in COVID-19. Libraries were prepared by immunoSEQ multiplex PCR; TCRdb keeps only in-frame clonotypes and omits some of them. The profile shows 450,000 to 500,000 clones, roughly 87% of them singletons. The sample taken for sequencing was PBMCs or T cells enriched from blood (not recorded which). These receptors all stem from a woman between 18 and 29 years old who had recovered from COVID-19. CDR3s include the opening cysteine and the closing phenylalanine or tryptophan. A D gene is named only where the DNA matches it firmly. A row's size may be missing; if present it is once, few, many or a size class.

cdr3_nt cdr3_aa clone_size j_call v_call d_call
TGTGCCAGCAGCTTACGAGCGGGGGGGCAGGATGAGCAGTTCTTC CASSLRAGGQDEQFF . TRBJ2-1 TRBV13 TRBD2
TGCGCCAGCAGCTTGGGGACAGGCTCTGTAGGGACCTTC CASSLGTGSVGTF . TRBJ1-2 TRBV5-1 TRBD1
TGTGCCAGCACACGGGACAATGAGCAGTTCTTC CASTRDNEQFF . TRBJ2-1 TRBV6-5 .
TGTGCCAGTAGTATAAGCGGACTTGCCTACGCGAACACCGGGGAGCTGTTTTTT CASSISGLAYANTGELFF once TRBJ2-2 TRBV19 .
TGTGCCAGCAGCTTCGGCCGACTAGCGACCTACGAGCAGTACTTC CASSFGRLATYEQYF . TRBJ2-7 TRBV5-8 TRBD2
TGTGCCAGCACGGACGACAGGGGAGGCGGAAACACCATATATTTT CASTDDRGGGNTIYF once TRBJ1-3 TRBV6-5 TRBD1
TGTGCCAGCAGTGACCGGGAACGGGGGATTTCACCCCTCCACTTT CASSDRERGISPLHF . TRBJ1-6 TRBV2 .
TGTGCCACCAGTGACTCGGGACAGGGAAATACCGGGGAGCTGTTTTTT CATSDSGQGNTGELFF . TRBJ2-2 TRBV24-1 TRBD1
TGCGCCAGCAGCTCAGCCTGGACAGGGGGTGACACTGAAGCTTTCTTT CASSSAWTGGDTEAFF . TRBJ1-1 TRBV5-1 TRBD1
TGCGCCAGCAGCCAACAACCCGGGACAGGGGCAAACACCGGGGAGCTGTTTTTT CASSQQPGTGANTGELFF . TRBJ2-2 TRBV4-1 TRBD1
TGTGCCAGCAGCTCCCCTCCGGGACAGGGGGCCCGGGGCTACACCTTC CASSSPPGQGARGYTF few TRBJ1-2 TRBV5-4 TRBD1
TGTGCCAGCAGCTTCCAGTTAGGAGGTGGCTACACCTTC CASSFQLGGGYTF . TRBJ1-2 TRBV5-6 .
TGTGCCAGCAGTTTGAGGGCAACTGGCTACACCTTC CASSLRATGYTF . TRBJ1-2 TRBV12-3/TRBV12-4 .
TGTGCCACCAGCCCGCCCGGGACAGGGGGCACAGATACGCAGTATTTT CATSPPGTGGTDTQYF . TRBJ2-3 TRBV15 TRBD1
TGTGCCACCAGCAGAGTACCCCTCCAGGCTAACTATGGCTACACCTTC CATSRVPLQANYGYTF . TRBJ1-2 TRBV15 .
TGTGCCAGCAGCCAAACAGGGGGGAATGGGGCCAACGTCCTGACTTTC CASSQTGGNGANVLTF . TRBJ2-6 TRBV3-1/TRBV3-2 TRBD1
TGTGCCAGCAACGCGGTGATGAACACTGAAGCTTTCTTT CASNAVMNTEAFF . TRBJ1-1 TRBV6-5 .
TGCGCCAGCAGCCATTGGACTAGCGGGGCCCAAGGTGTTAGCGATACGCAGTATTTT CASSHWTSGAQGVSDTQYF . TRBJ2-3 TRBV4-1 TRBD2
TGTGCCAGCAGTTTAATAACTAGCGGGGGCTCCTACAATGAGCAGTTCTTC CASSLITSGGSYNEQFF . TRBJ2-1 TRBV27 TRBD2
TGTGCCAGCAGCCAAGACCAGGCAAAACTGTTTTTT CASSQDQAKLFF . TRBJ1-4 TRBV4-2 .
TGTGCCAGCAGCCCTATTCCCGGGACTAGGAGGAACACCGGGGAGCTGTTTTTT CASSPIPGTRRNTGELFF once TRBJ2-2 TRBV7-9 TRBD2
TGTGCCAGCAGTTTAGTAGCGGGCGGCAATCAGCCCCAGCATTTT CASSLVAGGNQPQHF . TRBJ1-5 TRBV28 .
TGTGCCAGCAGCGGAGGACTAGCGGGGGGATCCTACGAGCAGTACTTC CASSGGLAGGSYEQYF . TRBJ2-7 TRBV7-2 TRBD2
TGTGCCAGCAGCCTCAGAGGGAGCGCTAGCGGAGGGGAGACCCAGTACTTC CASSLRGSASGGETQYF . TRBJ2-5 TRBV11-2 TRBD2
TGTGCCAGCTCACGCAATTCCGGGGAAAAACTGTTTTTT CASSRNSGEKLFF . TRBJ1-4 TRBV18 .
TGTGCCAGCAGCTTGGAGTTGACAGGCGGGCCCTCTGGAAACACCATATATTTT CASSLELTGGPSGNTIYF . TRBJ1-3 TRBV5-6 .
TGTGCCAGCAGTACGGATGGCTACACCTTC CASSTDGYTF once TRBJ1-2 TRBV25-1 .
TGTGCCAGCTCCCAAGGACAGGACCAGAAGGGGAAACTGTTTTTT CASSQGQDQKGKLFF . TRBJ1-4 TRBV18 TRBD1
TGTGCCAGCAGTTCAAGAGGGGGCAGACAGCCCCAGCATTTT CASSSRGGRQPQHF . TRBJ1-5 TRBV27 TRBD1
TGTGCCAGTAGTATCGCGGGAAAGTTAGACTATGGCTACACCTTC CASSIAGKLDYGYTF . TRBJ1-2 TRBV19 .
TGCGCCAGCAGCCTAACGGGGGGACTAGAGCAGTACTTC CASSLTGGLEQYF . TRBJ2-7 TRBV4-1 TRBD2
TGTGCCAGCAGTGAATATAGTATCACTGAAGCTTTCTTT CASSEYSITEAFF . TRBJ1-1 TRBV6-1 .
TGTGCCATCAGCCCAGGGACTAGCGGGGATTACAATGAGCAGTTCTTC CAISPGTSGDYNEQFF once TRBJ2-1 TRBV10-3 TRBD2
TGTGCCAGCAGCTTCAGGGGGTCCGGGGAGCTGTTTTTT CASSFRGSGELFF . TRBJ2-2 TRBV3-1/TRBV3-2 TRBD1